These 25 T cell receptor beta chains were sequenced from one sample in a study of CD8+ T cells in alopecia areata. The treatment here: oral pan-JAK inhibitor, 5-10 mg twice daily. As the sequencing template, cDNA was produced by extracting RNA and reverse transcribing it. The table came from immunoSEQ multiplex PCR; TCRdb's copy has only in-frame clones and leaves some out. The table lists approximately 100,000 clones, just over 85% of them singletons, with more than 9.5% in the top ten. The source material was CD8+ T cells sorted from blood, sampled between weeks 30 and 35, from a patient treated with tofacitinib. These receptor sequences come from a human donor with alopecia areata.

In DNA form, the CDR3 reads TGTGCCACCAGCAGAGTGCCACAGGGGCAAGAGACCCAGTACTTC. Amino acids: CATSRVPQGQETQYF. V usage is TRBV15 and J usage is TRBJ2-5, with 7 nucleotides matching TRBD1. Germline V gene lookup returns CDR1 LNHNV and CDR2 YYDKDF (reference sequence). The CDR3 length is 15 residues. The J segment lost 2 bases and the V segment lost 1 base, leaving 4 bases of the junction unmatched.

J is TRBJ2-7 and V is TRBV25-1, with 7 bases that match TRBD1. Germline loops: CDR1 MGHDK, CDR2 SYGVNS. After removal of 6 bases from V and 0 bases from J, the junction contained 2 bases not matched to a gene. This CDR3 comprises 13 residues. The chain's CDR3 is CASRDRSSYEQYF. The CDR3 bases are TGTGCCAGCAGGGACAGGAGCTCCTACGAGCAGTACTTC.

This clone was counted a few times. This chain links TRBV7-3 with TRBJ1-1, with D hard to call. Germline loops: CDR1 SGHTA, CDR2 FQGTGA. Trimming took 2 bases from V and 0 from J, leaving 4 bases between them. The CDR3 loop spans 13 amino acids. Here the CDR3 DNA reads TGTGCCAGCAGCTTATGGGTGAACACTGAAGCTTTCTTT. Translated: CASSLWVNTEAFF.

This chain uses TRBV27 with TRBJ1-6, with D uncertain. CDR1 MNHEY and CDR2 SMNVEV come from the germline V gene (reference sequence). The V and J ends lost 4 bases and 6 bases respectively, with 10 bases between them. This CDR3 contains 14 residues. In DNA form, the CDR3 reads TGTGCCAGCAGTTGGTCCGGATTTAATTCACCCCTCCACTTT. Translating it yields CASSWSGFNSPLHF.

The rearrangement uses TRBV11-1 and TRBJ2-1; D is perhaps TRBD1 or TRBD2 (5 bases each). CDR3 length: 14 residues. The germline CDR1 and CDR2 sequences are SGHAT and FQDESV (reference sequence). V gave up 5 bases and J gave up 10 bases, with 18 bases separating them. CDR3 amino acids: CASSLGGGSWEQFF. CDR3 nucleotide sequence: TGTGCCAGCAGCCTAGGTGGGGGTTCGTGGGAGCAGTTCTTC.

DNA for the CDR3: TGTGCCAGCAGCTTAGTTGGGCAACCCCAGGCGGGGGATACGCAGTATTTT. Its protein is CASSLVGQPQAGDTQYF. V is TRBV7-9 and J is TRBJ2-3; D might be TRBD2 (6 bases). V was pared by 1 base and J by 6 bases, with 20 bases between. This CDR3 has 17 amino acids. In germline, CDR1 is SEHNR, CDR2 FQNEAQ (reference sequence).

The rearrangement links TRBV12-5 to TRBJ1-2, with D uncertain. The CDR3 totals 14 residues. Germline-derived CDR1 and CDR2 are LGHNT and FRNRAP. Trimming cost V 3 bases and J 4 bases, with 12 bases left between them. The CDR3 DNA reads as TGTGCTAGTGGTTTCTCCTGGGCCCTCTATGGCTACACCTTC. It encodes CASGFSWALYGYTF.

The chain carries TRBV5-1 and TRBJ2-7; TRBD1 matches at 8 bases. Germline trimming cut 4 bases from V and 2 bases from J; bases unmatched to any gene: 5. CDR1 and CDR2 (germline): SGHRS, YFSETQ. This CDR3 is built from 14 residues. CDR3 in amino acids: CASSQGTGPYEQYF. CDR3 in DNA: TGCGCCAGCAGCCAAGGGACAGGACCCTACGAGCAGTACTTC.

This clone is a singleton in its sample. The gene calls are TRBV7-9 and TRBJ2-3; no firm D call. CDR1 is SEHNR and CDR2 is FQNEAQ in the germline V gene (reference sequence). The ends were cut back, 2 bases at V and 0 bases at J, with 0 bases in the middle. The CDR3 spans 12 residues. CDR3 bases: TGTGCCAGCAGCTTAAGCACAGATACGCAGTATTTT. It codes for CASSLSTDTQYF.

The chain links TRBV9 to TRBJ2-3; TRBD2 aligns across 10 bases. This CDR3 region has 16 residues. With V trimmed by 4 bases and J by 6 bases, 11 bases remained unmatched. Per the germline V gene, CDR1 is SGDLS and CDR2 is YYNGEE. The CDR3 reads CASSTRTSGGRDTQYF. DNA of the CDR3: TGTGCCAGCAGCACCCGGACTAGCGGCGGGAGGGATACGCAGTATTTT.

The chain carries TRBV27 and TRBJ2-1; 9 bases are a match to TRBD2. Germline V gene sequence: CDR1 MNHEY, CDR2 SMNVEV (reference sequence). The CDR3 sequence is 12 residues long. V lost 8 bases to trimming and J lost 8 bases; unmatched junction nucleotides: 4. For the CDR3, the DNA is TGTGCCAGCTGCGGGGGGGCGGATGAGCAGTTCTTC. Its translation is CASCGGADEQFF.

This chain uses TRBV30 with TRBJ2-5; D is unclear. The V end lost 0 bases, the J end lost 2 bases, and 16 bases lay between the germline ends. There are 16 residues in the CDR3. CDR1 GTSNPN and CDR2 SVGIG come from the germline V gene (reference sequence). The CDR3 spells CAWSVIVGWRQETQYF. CDR3 bases: TGTGCCTGGAGTGTAATTGTCGGATGGAGACAAGAGACCCAGTACTTC.

The chain carries TRBV7-9 and TRBJ1-1; 8 bases align to TRBD1. The germline V gene encodes CDR1 SEHNR and CDR2 FQNEAQ (reference sequence). V was pared by 5 bases and J by 1 base, with 9 bases of the junction left unmatched. The length of the CDR3 is 16 residues. This CDR3 reads CASSHSRTGSNTEAFF. Written as DNA, the CDR3 is TGTGCCAGCAGCCATTCCCGGACAGGGTCGAACACTGAAGCTTTCTTT.

The table lists this clone with a count of one. The CDR3 DNA follows: TGTGCCAGCAGCTTAGGGGCCGTGGGGCAGTATTTT. Protein product: CASSLGAVGQYF. This chain uses TRBV7-9 with TRBJ2-3; D not resolved. The germline gives CDR1 SEHNR, CDR2 FQNEAQ (reference sequence). The CDR3 is 12 residues long. V lost 1 base to trimming and J lost 11 bases, with 10 bases between them.

The chain couples TRBV9 to TRBJ2-1, with TRBD2 matching 12 bases. V gave up 4 bases and J gave up 6 bases; unmatched junction bases: 8. The CDR3 length is 16 residues. Per germline, CDR1 SGDLS and CDR2 YYNGEE. CDR3 sequence reads: CASSPRTSGILNEQFF. CDR3 DNA: TGTGCCAGCAGCCCTAGGACTAGCGGGATTCTCAATGAGCAGTTCTTC.

The rearrangement uses TRBV27 and TRBJ2-1, with TRBD1 identical over 8 bases. The germline V gene encodes CDR1 MNHEY and CDR2 SMNVEV (reference sequence). The CDR3 runs to 14 residues. V dropped 5 bases and J dropped 6; count of bases not matched to a gene: 6. The CDR3 bases are TGTGCCAGCAGTCCGGGACAGGCCTTCAATGAGCAGTTCTTC. It yields the protein CASSPGQAFNEQFF.

The V gene is TRBV5-4, the J gene TRBJ2-2; TRBD2 aligns across 14 bases. Trimming removed 3 bases from V and 4 bases from J; junction bases left unmatched: 2. CDR1 and CDR2 (germline): SGHNT, YYREEE (reference sequence). The CDR3 length is 16 residues. The CDR3 spells CASSSGTSGGTGELFF. The CDR3 DNA reads as TGTGCCAGCAGCTCCGGGACTAGCGGGGGCACCGGGGAGCTGTTTTTT.

The J gene is TRBJ2-1, the V gene TRBV7-9, with D unresolved. V lost 8 bases, J lost 4 bases, and 12 bases lay in between. Germline values: CDR1 SEHNR, CDR2 FQNEAQ (reference sequence). This CDR3 is 13 amino acids long. CDR3 nucleotides: TGTGCCAGCTCCGGGCAGCTATACAATGAGCAGTTCTTC. It codes for CASSGQLYNEQFF.

The chain uses TRBV13 and TRBJ2-3; unclear D gene. V was trimmed by 2 bases and J by 5 bases, leaving 11 bases between them. Germline V gives CDR1 PRHDT, CDR2 FYEKMQ (reference sequence). The CDR3 length is 14 residues. CDR3 DNA: TGTGCCAGCAGCTTAAAGTTAGCTCGAGATACGCAGTATTTT. Its translation: CASSLKLARDTQYF.

The CDR3 DNA is TGTGCCAGCAGCTTAGGGCAGGGAACTTCACCCCTCCACTTT. This sequence encodes CASSLGQGTSPLHF. The chain combines TRBV13 with TRBJ1-6, with a weak D call TRBD1 (5 bases). V was cut by 0 bases and J by 9 bases, with 9 bases left in between. Per germline, CDR1 PRHDT and CDR2 FYEKMQ (reference sequence). This CDR3 has 14 amino acids. The whole variable domain, filled in from reference TRBV13 and TRBJ1-6, reads AAGVIQSPRHLIKEKRETATLKCYPIPRHDTVYWYQQGPGQDPQFLISFYEKMQSDKGSIPDRFSAQQFSDYHSELNMSSLELGDSALYFCASSLGQGTSPLHFGNGTRLTVT.

The chain links TRBV7-9 to TRBJ2-7; D is possibly TRBD1 or TRBD2 (6 bases each). The CDR3 has 15 amino acids. Per the germline V gene, CDR1 is SEHNR and CDR2 is FQNEAQ (reference sequence). The V end was cut by 5 bases, the J end by 3 bases, with 17 bases between. The CDR3 bases are TGTGCCAGCAGCCTAAACGGGGGCACGATCTACGAGCAGTACTTC. Translated, it gives CASSLNGGTIYEQYF.

This clone was seen more than once but under ten times. The chain employs TRBV13 and TRBJ2-2; no clear D. CDR1 PRHDT and CDR2 FYEKMQ come from the germline V gene (reference sequence). The CDR3 length is 14 residues. V was clipped by 0 bases and J by 1 base, with 3 bases between them. CDR3 nucleotide sequence: TGTGCCAGCAGCTTAGGCAAGAACACCGGGGAGCTGTTTTTT. Encoded protein: CASSLGKNTGELFF.

This clone was counted a single time. CDR3 sequence reads: CSVVWDSEAFF. CDR3 nucleotides: TGCAGCGTTGTATGGGACAGTGAAGCTTTCTTT. The gene calls are TRBV29-1 and TRBJ1-1; 7 bases are shared with TRBD1. The CDR3 has 11 residues. Germline-derived CDR1 and CDR2 are SQVTM and ANQGSEA. V lost 4 bases, J lost 7 bases, and 3 bases stayed unmatched.

In this sample, this clone turned up a few times. This chain links TRBV20-1 with TRBJ1-1, with unresolved D. Trimming left V 0 bases short and J 3 bases short, with 2 bases between. The CDR3 contains 11 residues. In germline, CDR1 is DFQATT, CDR2 SNEGSKA (reference sequence). CDR3 sequence reads: CSARDYTEAFF. The CDR3 nucleotides read TGCAGTGCTAGAGATTACACTGAAGCTTTCTTT.

The chain links TRBV9 to TRBJ2-5; weak D call: TRBD2 (5 bases). CDR1 is SGDLS, CDR2 YYNGEE, per germline. This CDR3 region has 15 residues. The V end was cut by 0 bases, the J end by 5 bases, with 14 bases between. In nucleotides, the CDR3 is TGTGCCAGCAGCGTAGACTCCGCCGGGGTGGAGACCCAGTACTTC. This translates into CASSVDSAGVETQYF. Drawing the rest from reference TRBV9 and TRBJ2-5, the complete variable domain is DSGVTQTPKHLITATGQRVTLRCSPRSGDLSVYWYQQSLDQGLQFLIQYYNGEERAKGNILERFSAQQFPDLHSELNLSSLELGDSALYFCASSVDSAGVETQYFGPGTRLLVL.